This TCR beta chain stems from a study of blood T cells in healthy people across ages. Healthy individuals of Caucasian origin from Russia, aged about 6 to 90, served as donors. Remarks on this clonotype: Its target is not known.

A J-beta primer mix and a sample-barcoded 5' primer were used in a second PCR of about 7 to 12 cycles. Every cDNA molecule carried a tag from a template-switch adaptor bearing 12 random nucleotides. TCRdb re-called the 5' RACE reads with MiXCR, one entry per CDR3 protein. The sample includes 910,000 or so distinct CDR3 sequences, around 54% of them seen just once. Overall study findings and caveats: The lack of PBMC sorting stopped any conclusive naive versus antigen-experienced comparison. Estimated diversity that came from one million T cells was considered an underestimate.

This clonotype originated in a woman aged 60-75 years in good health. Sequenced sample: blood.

The CDR3: CASDGFGQGRGYTF. The CDR3, as DNA: TGTGCCAGCGACGGATTTGGACAGGGAAGGGGCTACACCTTC. The chain employs TRBV2 and TRBJ1-2; 8 bases align to TRBD1. J was trimmed by 8 bases and V by 8 bases; bases with no gene match: 13. Looked up from germline, CDR1 is SNHLY and CDR2 is FYNNEI. The CDR3 length is 14 residues.